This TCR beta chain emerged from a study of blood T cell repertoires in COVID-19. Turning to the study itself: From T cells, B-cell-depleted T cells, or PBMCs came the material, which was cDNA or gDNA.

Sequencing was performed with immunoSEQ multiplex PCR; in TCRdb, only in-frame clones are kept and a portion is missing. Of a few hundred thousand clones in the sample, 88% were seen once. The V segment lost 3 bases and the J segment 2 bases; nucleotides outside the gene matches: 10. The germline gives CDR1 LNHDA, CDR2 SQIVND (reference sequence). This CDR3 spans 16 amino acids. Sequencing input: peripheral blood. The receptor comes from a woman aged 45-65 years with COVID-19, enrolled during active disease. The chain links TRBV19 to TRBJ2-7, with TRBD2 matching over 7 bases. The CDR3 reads CASSMAPSGLTYEQYF. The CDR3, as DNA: TGTGCCAGTAGTATGGCCCCTAGCGGACTCACCTACGAGCAGTACTTC.